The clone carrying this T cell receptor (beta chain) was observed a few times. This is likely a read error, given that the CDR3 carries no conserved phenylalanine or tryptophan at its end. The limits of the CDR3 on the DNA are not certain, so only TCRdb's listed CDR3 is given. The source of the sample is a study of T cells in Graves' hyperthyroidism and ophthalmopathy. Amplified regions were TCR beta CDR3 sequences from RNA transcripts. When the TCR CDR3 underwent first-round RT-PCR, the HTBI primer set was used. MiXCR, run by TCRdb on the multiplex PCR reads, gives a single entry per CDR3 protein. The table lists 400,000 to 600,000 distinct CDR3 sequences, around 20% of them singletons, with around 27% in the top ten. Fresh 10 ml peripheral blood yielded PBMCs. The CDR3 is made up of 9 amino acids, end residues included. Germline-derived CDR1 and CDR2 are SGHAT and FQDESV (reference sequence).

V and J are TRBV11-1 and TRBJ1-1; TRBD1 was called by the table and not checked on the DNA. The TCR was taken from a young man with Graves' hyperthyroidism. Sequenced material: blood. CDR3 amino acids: CASSQQGWS.